The clone carrying this T cell receptor (beta chain) was detected only a few times. This sample is drawn from a study of blood T cell repertoires in COVID-19. Study-wide context: Specimens from acute and convalescent COVID-19 originated in the United States, Italy and Spain. T cells, B-cell-depleted T cells, or PBMCs provided the cDNA or gDNA that served as material.

Study processing details: Using reference gene primer amplification, nucleated cell counts were estimated. The data were produced by immunoSEQ multiplex PCR, yet TCRdb's version contains in-frame clones alone and is incomplete. That table is the source of V, J and clone size, and D and trimming were worked out from the DNA. The sample has around 150,000 clones; 65% to 85% are singletons. Sequencing input: peripheral blood. This receptor was identified in a woman older than 75 with acute or convalescent COVID-19.

CDR3 region: CASSQGQYEQYF. The CDR3 DNA reads TGTGCCAGCAGTCAGGGGCAGTACGAGCAGTACTTC. The chain employs TRBV2 and TRBJ2-7; D is perhaps TRBD1 (6 bases). V was trimmed by 5 bases and J by 4 bases, leaving 9 bases between them. Looked up from germline, CDR1 is SNHLY and CDR2 is FYNNEI. The CDR3 is made up of 12 amino acids.